The 22 T cell receptor beta chains given below trace back to one sample, sequenced in a study of cytomegalovirus exposure and HLA in healthy donors. Some clones are missing from TCRdb's copy, which holds only in-frame ones; the method was immunoSEQ multiplex PCR. The sample lists more than 90,000 clones, roughly 83% occurring once. Sequenced material: PBMCs. These receptors originate from a man aged 18 to 29 in good health and CMV-seronegative.

The chain recombines TRBV2 with TRBJ2-3; the match to TRBD2 covers 12 bases. Germline loops: CDR1 SNHLY, CDR2 FYNNEI. The CDR3 is made up of 15 amino acids. Trimming removed 9 bases from V and 3 bases from J; junction bases left unmatched: 7. CDR3 DNA sequence: TGTGCCAGATCTAGCGGGGGGGCCAAGACAGATACGCAGTATTTT. Translating gives CARSSGGAKTDTQYF.

The V and J genes are TRBV29-1 and TRBJ2-1, with 16 bases identical to TRBD2. The ends lost 3 bases at V and 2 bases at J; junction bases unmatched: 4. Germline loops: CDR1 SQVTM, CDR2 ANQGSEA. The CDR3 is made up of 17 amino acids. The CDR3 region is CSVDSGTSGRAYNEQFF. The CDR3 nucleotides read TGCAGCGTTGACTCCGGGACTAGCGGGAGGGCCTACAATGAGCAGTTCTTC.

The V gene is TRBV30, the J gene TRBJ2-5; weak D call: TRBD2 (5 bases). V lost 8 bases and J lost 1, with 8 bases in between. The CDR3 is 11 amino acids. Germline V lookup: CDR1 GTSNPN, CDR2 SVGIG (reference sequence). CDR3 sequence: CAGSAQETQYF. Here the CDR3 DNA reads TGTGCCGGTAGCGCCCAAGAGACCCAGTACTTC.

The genes are TRBV9 and TRBJ2-1; D gene uncertain. Germline CDR1 reads SGDLS; CDR2 reads YYNGEE. Trimming shortened V by 1 base and J by 7 bases, and 6 bases separated the two germline ends. The CDR3 runs 12 residues. In DNA, the CDR3 is TGTGCCAGCAGCGTAAGCAGGAATGAGCAGTTCTTC. Its translation is CASSVSRNEQFF.

CDR3 DNA: TGCGCCAGCAGTCGCAGGGGGGACACTGAAGCTTTCTTT. This gives the protein CASSRRGDTEAFF. The V gene is TRBV5-1, the J gene TRBJ1-1, with 7 bases matching TRBD1. Germline V gene lookup returns CDR1 SGHRS and CDR2 YFSETQ. This CDR3 has 13 residues. After removal of 5 bases from V and 3 bases from J, the junction contained 4 bases not matched to a gene.

This sequence joins TRBV19 and TRBJ1-2; D uncertain. This CDR3 is built from 12 residues. From germline, CDR1 is LNHDA and CDR2 SQIVND (reference sequence). The CDR3 sequence is CLSRGGKDGYTF. The CDR3 coding sequence is TGTTTATCGCGGGGAGGGAAGGATGGCTACACCTTC.

This chain connects TRBV14 to TRBJ2-3, with TRBD1 identical over 7 bases. This CDR3 is 14 amino acids long. Germline lookup yields CDR1 SGHDN and CDR2 FVKESK. V lost 0 bases and J lost 5; bases outside the gene matches: 2. The DNA of the CDR3 is TGTGCCAGCAGCCAAGATTACAGGGGAGATACGCAGTATTTT. This codes for CASSQDYRGDTQYF.

Concerning this clone: One junction end does not reproduce the germline sequence, and a read error may be involved. V is TRBV5-1 and J is TRBJ2-2; TRBD2 matches 9 bases. Germline V CDR1 and CDR2: SGHRS, YFSETQ. The CDR3 spans 17 residues. Here the CDR3 DNA reads TGCGCCAGCAGCTTGGAACGGCGGGGGGGGAACTCCGGGGAGCTGTTTTTT. As protein: CASSLERRGGNSGELFF.

J is TRBJ1-6 and V is TRBV6-6; 7 nucleotides align to TRBD1. The germline CDR1 and CDR2 sequences are MNHNY and SVGAGI (reference sequence). The CDR3 extends over 14 amino acids. Trimming cost V 11 bases and J 5 bases; bases outside gene matches: 9. The CDR3 protein is CAGRDRANNSPLHF. In nucleotides, the CDR3 is TGTGCCGGAAGAGACAGGGCAAATAATTCACCCCTCCACTTT.

V is TRBV19 and J is TRBJ2-1; the D is unclear. Germline assignment: CDR1 LNHDA and CDR2 SQIVND (reference sequence). CDR3 length equals 15 residues. The V and J ends lost 4 bases and 6 bases respectively, with 16 bases between them. The CDR3 DNA reads TGTGCCAGTAGTAATAGGAGACGGAACCTCAATGAGCAGTTCTTC. It codes for CASSNRRRNLNEQFF.

This chain connects TRBV30 to TRBJ1-5, with a tentative D call TRBD1 (6 bases). Trimming shortened V by 5 bases and J by 9 bases, and 14 bases separated the two germline ends. Germline CDR1 reads GTSNPN; CDR2 reads SVGIG (reference sequence). This CDR3 spans 12 amino acids. The CDR3 DNA sequence: TGTGCCTGGGGGGAGGGGGGATTGCCCCAGCATTTT. Translating it yields CAWGEGGLPQHF. The variable domain in full, completed from reference TRBV30 and TRBJ1-5, reads SQTIHQWPATLVQPVGSPLSLECTVEGTSNPNLYWYRQAAGRGLQLLFYSVGIGQISSEVPQNLSASRPQDRQFILSSKKLLLSDSGFYLCAWGEGGLPQHFGDGTRLSIL.

A note on this clone: This sample includes further DNA sequences coding for the same CDR3. The chain uses TRBV6-5 and TRBJ2-7; 14 bases match TRBD2. The CDR3 covers 14 residues. Germline V CDR1 and CDR2: MNHEY, SVGAGI. The trim removed 10 bases at V and 5 bases at J, leaving 7 bases unmatched. CDR3 DNA sequence: TGTGCCACAAGACTAGCGGGAGGGCCAGACGAGCAGTACTTC. This codes for CATRLAGGPDEQYF.

There are a few counts of this clone. The same CDR3 also results from other DNA sequences found in this sample. The rearrangement joins TRBV19 to TRBJ1-1; no definite D call. V was clipped by 8 bases and J by 0 bases, with 7 bases between them. CDR1 LNHDA and CDR2 SQIVND come from the germline V gene (reference sequence). The CDR3 is made up of 12 amino acids. This chain's CDR3 is CASRQLNTEAFF. The CDR3 DNA reads TGTGCCAGTCGTCAGTTGAACACTGAAGCTTTCTTT.

V and J are TRBV23-1 and TRBJ2-7, with 8 bases that match TRBD1. TRBV23-1 is an open reading frame, and its role is uncertain. With V trimmed by 5 bases and J by 6 bases, 18 bases remained unmatched. This CDR3 region has 17 residues. CDR3 region: CASSEEGIVRQGCEQYF. The CDR3 coding sequence is TGCGCCAGCAGTGAAGAGGGCATCGTACGACAGGGGTGCGAGCAGTACTTC.

With respect to this clone: At one of its ends the junction is not consistent with the germline gene, which may arise from a read error. The CDR3 sequence: CATSRERTGHAEAFF. The CDR3 DNA sequence: TGTGCCACCAGCCGAGAACGGACAGGGCACGCTGAAGCTTTCTTT. The chain carries TRBV15 and TRBJ1-1, with 8 bases lining up with TRBD1. The CDR3 totals 15 residues. The germline gives CDR1 LNHNV, CDR2 YYDKDF (reference sequence).

The V gene is TRBV6-1, the J gene TRBJ2-4; a possible D gene is TRBD2 (5 bases). The CDR3 spans 15 residues. Germline assignment: CDR1 MNHNS and CDR2 SASEGT. V was pared by 5 bases and J by 8 bases, with 19 bases between. The CDR3 loop is CASSIPGVRRDIQYF. Here the CDR3 DNA reads TGTGCCAGCAGTATACCCGGGGTCAGGCGGGACATTCAGTACTTC.

This clone was counted a single time. The rearrangement links TRBV15 to TRBJ1-2; TRBD1 matches 8 bases. Germline CDR1 is LNHNV and CDR2 is YYDKDF (reference sequence). After removal of 5 bases from V and 1 base from J, the junction contained 9 bases not matched to a gene. There are 16 residues in the CDR3. The CDR3 nucleotides are TGTGCCACCAGCCCGAGAGGACAGGGCCTTAACTATGGCTACACCTTC. As protein: CATSPRGQGLNYGYTF.

V and J are TRBV5-1 and TRBJ2-5, with 9 bases matching TRBD2. In germline, CDR1 is SGHRS, CDR2 YFSETQ. The CDR3 loop spans 16 amino acids. V shed 4 bases and J 1 base; nucleotides not matched to a gene: 8. The CDR3 region has the DNA TGCGCCAGCAGCCGCGATGGTAGCGGGGGCCAAGAGACCCAGTACTTC. Its translation: CASSRDGSGGQETQYF.

This clone was detected only a few times. This chain connects TRBV23-1 to TRBJ1-5; D is unresolved. TRBV23-1 qualifies as an ORF whose function is uncertain. The V gene lost 8 bases and the J gene lost 3 bases, with 11 bases spanning the gap. The CDR3 loop spans 13 amino acids. The CDR3 sequence: CASGEENNQPQHF. CDR3 nucleotides: TGCGCCAGCGGGGAGGAAAACAATCAGCCCCAGCATTTT.

This chain joins TRBV7-9 and TRBJ2-7; D is perhaps TRBD1 (5 bases). The V gene's germline CDR1 is SEHNR and CDR2 FQNEAQ (reference sequence). Trimming stripped 1 base from V and 9 bases from J, with 10 bases between. The CDR3 spans 12 residues. CDR3 loop: CASSLDRTGQYF. The CDR3 bases are TGTGCCAGCAGCTTAGACAGGACGGGGCAGTACTTC.

V is TRBV19 and J is TRBJ1-1; D possibly corresponds to TRBD1 (6 bases). Germline V gene lookup returns CDR1 LNHDA and CDR2 SQIVND (reference sequence). The V and J ends lost 9 bases and 1 base respectively, with 15 bases between them. The CDR3 has 14 amino acids. This chain's CDR3 is CARKEGDANTEAFF. For the CDR3, the DNA is TGTGCCAGAAAAGAGGGGGACGCGAACACTGAAGCTTTCTTT. Combining the CDR3 with reference TRBV19 and TRBJ1-1 gives the whole variable domain DGGITQSPKYLFRKEGQNVTLSCEQNLNHDAMYWYRQDPGQGLRLIYYSQIVNDFQKGDIAEGYSVSREKKESFPLTVTSAQKNPTAFYLCARKEGDANTEAFFGQGTRLTVV.

This chain connects TRBV27 to TRBJ2-7; 8 positions agree with TRBD1. The length of the CDR3 is 16 residues. CDR1 is MNHEY and CDR2 is SMNVEV in the germline V gene (reference sequence). The ends lost 5 bases at V and 4 bases at J; junction bases unmatched: 13. In DNA form, the CDR3 reads TGTGCCAGCAGTCCATTGGGACAGGCGAATTTTTACGAGCAGTACTTC. Its protein is CASSPLGQANFYEQYF.